Presented here are 32 T cell receptor beta chains from one specimen sequenced in a study of T cell repertoires in cytomegalovirus infection. Their recognized antigens are unknown. TCRdb reanalysed the reads using MiXCR and keeps one entry per CDR3 protein. This table has fewer than 900,000 distinct CDR3 sequences, about 29% appearing once. The sequenced sample was cultured CD8+ T cells from PBMCs, obtained from culture after CMV antigen stimulation. The receptors here all came from a human donor in good health (CMV status not recorded). Some clones in this sample may be carry-over from other donors' samples.

This clonotype was seen at least ten times. The chain uses TRBV7-8 and TRBJ1-5; D is perhaps TRBD1 (5 bases). The V gene's germline CDR1 is SGHVS and CDR2 FQNEAQ. This CDR3 contains 16 residues. V was cut by 1 base and J by 2 bases, with 12 bases left in between. The DNA for the CDR3 is TGTGCCAGCAGCTTAGAGGCAGGGTTAGGCAATCAGCCCCAGCATTTT. It is translated as CASSLEAGLGNQPQHF.

Only a few counts were recorded for this clonotype. This chain connects TRBV19 to TRBJ2-3; 8 bases line up with TRBD2. V lost 5 bases to trimming and J lost 5 bases; unmatched junction nucleotides: 15. The germline V gene encodes CDR1 LNHDA and CDR2 SQIVND (reference sequence). The CDR3 loop spans 17 amino acids. CDR3 nucleotide sequence: TGTGCCAGTAGTCCTGGCCTTGTAGCGGGGTCGGGAGATACGCAGTATTTT. Its protein product is CASSPGLVAGSGDTQYF.

For this clonotype: Possible read error: a much larger clone is one base away. The chain is built from TRBV6-1 and TRBJ1-3; D gene ambiguous. The CDR3 is 16 residues long. Trimming cost V 3 bases and J 0 bases, with 12 bases left between them. The germline V gene encodes CDR1 MNHNS and CDR2 SASEGT. The CDR3 is CASSDCEGSSGNTIYF. The CDR3 nucleotides are TGTGCCAGCAGTGATTGCGAAGGGAGCTCTGGAAACACCATATATTTT.

CDR3 sequence: CSVPAQLAGLTGELFF. DNA of the CDR3: TGCAGCGTTCCCGCGCAGTTGGCGGGGTTAACCGGGGAGCTGTTTTTT. The genes are TRBV29-1 and TRBJ2-2; the D gene is possibly TRBD2 (6 bases). The CDR3 spans 16 residues. Trimming removed 5 bases from V and 5 bases from J, with 21 bases in between. CDR1 SQVTM and CDR2 ANQGSEA come from the germline V gene.

The chain has TRBV19 and TRBJ2-2, with TRBD2 as a possible D gene (6 bases). Trimming shortened V by 10 bases and J by 6 bases, and 15 bases separated the two germline ends. Germline assignment: CDR1 LNHDA and CDR2 SQIVND (reference sequence). The CDR3 totals 13 residues. The CDR3, as DNA: TGTGCCATCAGCGGGTCTCGGGCCGGGGAGCTGTTTTTT. Translating gives CAISGSRAGELFF. Combining the CDR3 with reference TRBV19 and TRBJ2-2 gives the whole variable domain DGGITQSPKYLFRKEGQNVTLSCEQNLNHDAMYWYRQDPGQGLRLIYYSQIVNDFQKGDIAEGYSVSREKKESFPLTVTSAQKNPTAFYLCAISGSRAGELFFGEGSRLTVL.

The chain recombines TRBV4-1 with TRBJ1-2; D ambiguous. The CDR3 covers 17 residues. Trimming stripped 5 bases from V and 0 bases from J, with 19 bases between. CDR1 MGHRA and CDR2 YSYEKL come from the germline V gene. The CDR3 DNA sequence: TGCGCCAGCAGCGGACCCCTCCACGGCAGCGCTAACTATGGCTACACCTTC. Its protein product is CASSGPLHGSANYGYTF.

In its sample, this clonotype was seen a few times. The V gene is TRBV4-3, the J gene TRBJ1-2, with a possible D match to TRBD1 (5 bases). The CDR3 length is 15 residues. Germline CDR1 and CDR2: LGHNA and YSLEER. The V gene lost 0 bases and the J gene lost 2 bases, with 10 bases spanning the gap. The CDR3 region is CASSQDWGGNYGYTF. As DNA, the CDR3 is TGCGCCAGCAGCCAAGATTGGGGGGGGAACTATGGCTACACCTTC.

This clonotype was seen many times. This sequence joins TRBV29-1 and TRBJ2-5, with D tentatively TRBD2 (6 bases). Germline CDR1 reads SQVTM; CDR2 reads ANQGSEA. This CDR3 is built from 15 residues. V was pared by 0 bases and J by 7 bases, with 18 bases between. The CDR3 is CSVEDADYLWWTQYF. In DNA form, the CDR3 reads TGCAGCGTTGAAGATGCGGACTACCTCTGGTGGACCCAGTACTTC.

The rearrangement uses TRBV27 and TRBJ2-7, with D possibly being TRBD2 (6 bases). Germline V lookup: CDR1 MNHEY, CDR2 SMNVEV (reference sequence). The V gene lost 6 bases and the J gene lost 5 bases, with 20 bases spanning the gap. The CDR3 is 15 residues long. CDR3 protein: CASSAGTGGTHEQYV. The CDR3 coding sequence is TGTGCCAGCAGCGCGGGTACCGGGGGTACCCACGAGCAGTACGTC.

This chain links TRBV10-3 with TRBJ2-7, with 7 positions matching TRBD1. The CDR3 is 15 residues long. In germline, CDR1 is ENHRY, CDR2 SYGVKD. Trimming cost V 10 bases and J 2 bases; bases outside gene matches: 14. The CDR3 protein is CANISSTGFPYEQYV. In nucleotides, the CDR3 is TGTGCCAATATAAGCTCGACAGGGTTTCCCTACGAGCAGTACGTC.

This chain joins TRBV10-3 and TRBJ1-2, with a possible D match to TRBD1 (5 bases). Trimming removed 0 bases from V and 7 bases from J, with 9 bases in between. Germline CDR1 is ENHRY and CDR2 is SYGVKD. The CDR3 is 13 amino acids. The CDR3 nucleotides read TGTGCCATCAGTGAGTCGAAGGGGTTTGGCTACACCTTC. Translation gives CAISESKGFGYTF.

In this sample, this clonotype turned up a few times. The gene calls are TRBV7-9 and TRBJ1-5; 10 bases line up with TRBD1. CDR1 is SEHNR, CDR2 FQNEAQ, per germline (reference sequence). CDR3 length: 15 amino acids. The V gene end was trimmed by 8 bases and the J gene end by 2 bases; junction bases not matched to a gene: 6. CDR3 amino acids: CASRSGTGGNQPQHF. The CDR3 bases are TGTGCCAGCCGGTCGGGGACAGGGGGCAATCAGCCCCAGCATTTT.

This rearrangement joins TRBV7-6 to TRBJ1-1; D is undetermined. V lost 7 bases and J 6 bases, leaving 12 bases between the germline ends. The germline V gene has CDR1 SGHVS and CDR2 FNYEAQ. CDR3 size: 12 residues. This CDR3 reads CASTHPASEAFF. The CDR3 nucleotides are TGTGCCAGCACCCATCCGGCATCTGAAGCTTTCTTT.

This clonotype was observed a handful of times. The chain has TRBV7-9 and TRBJ2-7; 9 bases line up with TRBD1. The CDR3 consists of 15 residues. The germline V gene has CDR1 SEHNR and CDR2 FQNEAQ (reference sequence). V trimming: 4 bases; J trimming: 3 bases; junction bases outside the gene matches: 7. In nucleotides, the CDR3 is TGTGCCAGCAGCTGGACAGGGGACAGTATCTACGAGCAGTACTTC. Amino acids: CASSWTGDSIYEQYF.

This chain links TRBV12-3 or TRBV12-4 with TRBJ2-2, with 7 bases aligning to TRBD1. The V gene end was trimmed by 3 bases and the J gene end by 5 bases; junction bases not matched to a gene: 6. The length of the CDR3 is 15 residues. In DNA, the CDR3 is TGTGCCAGCAGTTTCGGGAACAGGGGTACCGGGGAGCTGTTTTTT. Translation gives CASSFGNRGTGELFF.

The V and J genes are TRBV4-3 and TRBJ2-2; 9 bases line up with TRBD2. CDR1 and CDR2 (germline): LGHNA, YSLEER. The CDR3 runs 20 residues. With 4 bases clipped from V and 2 bases from J, the junction kept 17 bases outside the gene matches. The CDR3 sequence: CASSLTGGTGAGGNTGELFF. The CDR3 DNA is TGCGCCAGCAGCCTGACGGGGGGAACGGGAGCGGGGGGTAACACCGGGGAGCTGTTTTTT.

A remark on this clonotype: A clone one base away is much larger, so this may be a read error. The rearrangement links TRBV9 to TRBJ1-2; D not certain. Germline V gene lookup returns CDR1 SGDLS and CDR2 YYNGEE. Trimming took off 4 bases at V and 5 bases at J, with 12 bases between the two ends. The CDR3 runs 13 residues. CDR3 nucleotide sequence: TGTGCCAGCAGCTCCGGGTCAGCGTATGGCTACACCTTC. Protein product: CASSSGSAYGYTF.

This chain links TRBV4-1 with TRBJ2-2; D uncertain. V lost 0 bases and J lost 7, with 9 bases in between. There are 14 residues in the CDR3. CDR1 is MGHRA, CDR2 YSYEKL, per germline. The CDR3 DNA follows: TGCGCCAGCAGCCAAGAATCTCGGAACGGGGAGCTGTTTTTT. Residues: CASSQESRNGELFF.

Notes on this clonotype: A junction boundary mismatches the germline segment, possibly from a read error. The chain employs TRBV7-4 and TRBJ1-6; a weak D match, TRBD1 (5 bases). Looked up from germline, CDR1 is SGHVT and CDR2 is SQSDAQ. The CDR3 consists of 19 residues. CDR3 DNA: TGTGCCAGCAGCTTAGCGCGACTTCAGGGAAGCTCCTATAATTCACCCATCCACTTT. Protein product: CASSLARLQGSSYNSPIHF.

The chain couples TRBV6-2 or TRBV6-3 to TRBJ2-1; TRBD2 might be the D (5 bases). The V end lost 8 bases, the J end lost 4 bases, and 12 bases lay between the germline ends. The CDR3 length is 13 residues. Germline CDR1 MNHEY, CDR2 SVGEGT. Written as DNA, the CDR3 is TGTGCCAGCTCGACCGGGAAATACAATGAGCAGTTCTTC. Translated, it gives CASSTGKYNEQFF.

This sequence joins TRBV5-6 and TRBJ1-6, with unresolved D. Per germline, CDR1 SGHDT and CDR2 YYEEEE. Trimming removed 2 bases at V and 9 bases at J, with 18 bases between. The length of the CDR3 is 16 residues. CDR3 protein: CASSLPPNRGSSPLHF. CDR3 nucleotide sequence: TGTGCCAGCAGCTTACCGCCTAACCGGGGTAGTTCACCCCTCCACTTT.

The gene calls are TRBV24-1 and TRBJ2-2; TRBD1 agrees at 11 bases. Germline assignment: CDR1 KGHDR and CDR2 SFDVKD. J lost 0 bases, V lost 5 bases, and 10 bases had no gene match. The CDR3 spans 19 residues. CDR3 DNA: TGTGCCACCAGTGGGCCGGGACAGGGGGGTCCAGCGAACACCGGGGAGCTGTTTTTT. Protein sequence: CATSGPGQGGPANTGELFF.

This clonotype was observed at least ten times. The rearrangement uses TRBV12-3 or TRBV12-4 and TRBJ2-7, with TRBD2 as a possible D gene (5 bases). The CDR3 has 18 amino acids. Trimming left V 1 base short and J 3 bases short, with 22 bases between. DNA of the CDR3: TGTGCCAGCAGTTTAGAAGGACCAGGCGGACCCGAGGGCTACGAGCAGTACGTC. Its translation: CASSLEGPGGPEGYEQYV.

In this sample, this clonotype turned up a few times. J is TRBJ1-2 and V is TRBV6-1; D unresolved. Looked up from germline, CDR1 is MNHNS and CDR2 is SASEGT. The CDR3 extends over 12 amino acids. The V and J ends lost 10 bases and 8 bases respectively, with 17 bases between them. CDR3 residues: CAIEEGWRGYTF. The CDR3 DNA sequence: TGTGCCATCGAGGAAGGGTGGAGGGGCTACACCTTC.

In its sample, this clonotype was seen a few times. The rearrangement links TRBV5-1 to TRBJ2-7; 7 bases fit TRBD2. V was clipped by 4 bases and J by 2 bases; unmatched bases: 6. Germline V lookup: CDR1 SGHRS, CDR2 YFSETQ. This CDR3 region has 14 residues. The CDR3, as DNA: TGCGCCAGCAGCAAGACTAGCTCGACCTACGAGCAGTACTTC. Protein: CASSKTSSTYEQYF. The variable domain in full, completed from reference TRBV5-1 and TRBJ2-7, reads KAGVTQTPRYLIKTRGQQVTLSCSPISGHRSVSWYQQTPGQGLQFLFEYFSETQRNKGNFPGRFSGRQFSNSRSEMNVSTLELGDSALYLCASSKTSSTYEQYFGPGTRLTVT.

J is TRBJ2-7 and V is TRBV6-1; D may be TRBD1 or TRBD2 (5 bases each). Germline assignment: CDR1 MNHNS and CDR2 SASEGT. Trimming took 6 bases from V and 6 from J, leaving 15 bases between them. There are 13 residues in the CDR3. The CDR3 region has the DNA TGTGCCAGCAGATTCCGGGGCCCTTTCGAGCAGTACGTC. Translated: CASRFRGPFEQYV.

Regarding this clonotype: The junction and the germline gene differ at one end; a read error may be behind it. The gene calls are TRBV7-7 and TRBJ2-3; the D is unclear. Germline assignment: CDR1 SSHAT and CDR2 FNYEAQ (reference sequence). This CDR3 contains 16 residues. CDR3 nucleotide sequence: TGTGCTAGCAGCTTAGACTGGAGTGACAACACAGATACGCAGTATTTT. Its protein is CASSLDWSDNTDTQYF.

This clonotype was seen many times. The V call is TRBV6-5, the J call TRBJ1-5; no clear D. Germline CDR1 is MNHEY and CDR2 is SVGAGI. This CDR3 has 16 residues. Trimming took off 0 bases at V and 3 bases at J, with 12 bases between the two ends. The CDR3 region is CASSYSARVVNQPQHF. The DNA of the CDR3 is TGTGCCAGCAGTTACTCAGCCCGGGTCGTCAATCAGCCCCAGCATTTT.

The rearrangement joins TRBV6-2 or TRBV6-3 to TRBJ1-2; TRBD1 might be the D (6 bases). The CDR3 sequence is 16 residues long. The germline gives CDR1 MNHEY, CDR2 SVGEGT. Deletions cut 10 bases from V and 1 base from J, with 22 bases between. Here the CDR3 reads CAILQGYPPLNYGYTF. CDR3 DNA: TGTGCCATTTTACAGGGCTACCCCCCACTTAACTATGGCTACACCTTC.

This clonotype was picked up a small number of times. V is TRBV19 and J is TRBJ2-3; D remains ambiguous. The V gene lost 1 base and the J gene lost 2 bases, with 7 bases spanning the gap. Looked up from germline, CDR1 is LNHDA and CDR2 is SQIVND (reference sequence). The CDR3 has 14 residues. CDR3 sequence reads: CASSIVGLTDTQYF. The CDR3 region has the DNA TGTGCCAGTAGTATAGTAGGGCTCACAGATACGCAGTATTTT.

This clonotype was counted only a few times. This chain joins TRBV10-1 and TRBJ1-2; 7 bases fit TRBD1. The germline V gene has CDR1 WNHNN and CDR2 SYGVQD (reference sequence). The CDR3 runs 16 residues. The ends lost 3 bases at V and 1 base at J; junction bases unmatched: 8. The chain's CDR3 is CASSDSPGGDNYGYTF. The DNA of the CDR3 is TGCGCCAGCAGTGACTCCCCAGGGGGGGATAACTATGGCTACACCTTC.

V usage is TRBV4-1 and J usage is TRBJ2-5; a weak D match, TRBD2 (5 bases). The CDR3 covers 14 residues. In germline, CDR1 is MGHRA, CDR2 YSYEKL. The germline V and J ends were trimmed by 2 bases and 4 bases, with 11 bases remaining between them. The CDR3 region is CASSQIDGGETQYF. The CDR3 DNA follows: TGCGCCAGCAGCCAAATAGACGGAGGAGAGACCCAGTACTTC.